The 7 T cell receptor beta chains listed next were all sequenced from one sample in a study of blood T cell repertoires in COVID-19. The protocol was immunoSEQ multiplex PCR, while the TCRdb copy is restricted to in-frame clones and leaves out a portion. The table has approximately 280,000 clones, roughly 85% seen once. Material for sequencing was PBMCs or T cells enriched from blood (not recorded which). The receptors stem from a middle-aged woman who had recovered from COVID-19.

V is TRBV6-2 or TRBV6-3 and J is TRBJ2-2; the match to TRBD2 covers 11 bases. V shed 2 bases, J shed 6 bases, and the junction held 8 bases outside the gene matches. CDR1 is MNHEY and CDR2 is SVGEGT in the germline V gene. This CDR3 has 17 amino acids. The CDR3 region is CASSYGTSGVASGELFF. The DNA of the CDR3 is TGTGCCAGCAGTTACGGGACTAGCGGTGTCGCTTCCGGGGAGCTGTTTTTT.

This chain links TRBV19 with TRBJ2-2; 14 nucleotides align to TRBD2. The V segment lost 6 bases and the J segment 4 bases; nucleotides outside the gene matches: 1. The CDR3 contains 15 residues. Germline V lookup: CDR1 LNHDA, CDR2 SQIVND (reference sequence). The CDR3, as DNA: TGTGCCAGTAGAGGACTAGCGGGAGGCACCGGGGAGCTGTTTTTT. Translating gives CASRGLAGGTGELFF.

The genes are TRBV25-1 and TRBJ2-7, with TRBD2 matching 7 bases. The junction had 8 bases not matched to a gene; V was cut back by 10 bases and J by 2 bases. Germline CDR1 MGHDK, CDR2 SYGVNS. This CDR3 has 13 residues. This CDR3 is CATGGLGTYEQYF. The CDR3 region has the DNA TGTGCCACGGGGGGATTAGGAACCTACGAGCAGTACTTC.

The CDR3 loop reads CSVVDNRQETQYF. The CDR3 DNA reads as TGCAGCGTTGTTGACAATCGACAAGAGACCCAGTACTTC. V is TRBV29-1 and J is TRBJ2-5, with D uncertain. V shed 4 bases and J shed 2 bases, with 11 bases lying between them. The CDR3 is 13 residues long. CDR1 and CDR2 from the germline V gene are SQVTM and ANQGSEA.

The chain employs TRBV7-9 and TRBJ2-7; 8 bases match TRBD1. The germline V gene encodes CDR1 SEHNR and CDR2 FQNEAQ (reference sequence). This CDR3 has 16 residues. The J segment lost 0 bases and the V segment lost 5 bases, leaving 9 bases of the junction unmatched. The CDR3 region has the DNA TGTGCCAGCAGCCTCCGACAGGGGATCTTCTCCTACGAGCAGTACTTC. It translates to CASSLRQGIFSYEQYF.

This clone was seen once. V is TRBV7-9 and J is TRBJ2-2; D remains unclear. Germline lookup yields CDR1 SEHNR and CDR2 FQNEAQ (reference sequence). The V end was cut by 4 bases, the J end by 4 bases, with 19 bases between. The CDR3 is 17 residues long. CDR3 residues: CASSSPLSSVLTGELFF. The CDR3 bases are TGTGCCAGCAGCTCACCCTTGTCGAGCGTGCTCACCGGGGAGCTGTTTTTT. Filled out from reference TRBV7-9 and TRBJ2-2, the complete variable domain reads DTGVSQNPRHKITKRGQNVTFRCDPISEHNRLYWYRQTLGQGPEFLTYFQNEAQLEKSRLLSDRFSAERPKGSFSTLEIQRTEQGDSAMYLCASSSPLSSVLTGELFFGEGSRLTVL.

This clone occurred a few times. The chain is built from TRBV28 and TRBJ1-4, with D perhaps matching TRBD1 (6 bases). Trimming cost V 6 bases and J 7 bases, with 21 bases left between them. This CDR3 comprises 16 residues. From germline, CDR1 is MDHEN and CDR2 SYDVKM. The CDR3 nucleotides are TGTGCCAGCAGGTCCAGTTTAGGGGGATCGTCTGAAAAACTGTTTTTT. This encodes CASRSSLGGSSEKLFF.